This T cell receptor beta chain was sequenced for a study of vaccination effects on CD4 cells after COVID-19. Produced via immunoSEQ multiplex PCR; TCRdb's table is partial and in-frame only. The sample records more than 20,000 clones, around 75% being singletons. Findings of the study overall: Marked clonal contraction of infection- and vaccine-induced clones was seen late after vaccination.

V shed 1 base and J shed 8 bases, with 42 bases lying between them. Per the germline V gene, CDR1 is SGHRS and CDR2 is YFSETQ. This CDR3 is 23 amino acids long. Ahead of sequencing, the ViraFEST assay grew antigen-specific CD4+ T cells using viral peptide pools. With approximately 10 days of culture completed, CD4+ T cells were isolated. A PCR test confirmed that the person had SARS-CoV-2 infection between March and December 2020. The authors replaced half the medium with IL-2 medium on days 3 and 7. This clone was seen a few times. The antigen is unknown. This material consisted of CD4+ T cells from PBMCs cultured with a peptide pool, taken before COVID-19 vaccination. The chain is built from TRBV5-1 and TRBJ1-2; D gene ambiguous. The clonotype originates from a human donor who had a prior SARS-CoV-2 infection. The CDR3 nucleotides read TGCGCCAGCAGCTTGCGTAGTTCGGAGAACCCCTGGGGTCTACCGGCATTCCCCGCCGGCTACACCTTC. It translates to CASSLRSSENPWGLPAFPAGYTF.